These 28 T cell receptor beta chains originate from one sample sequenced in a study of cytomegalovirus exposure and HLA in healthy donors. Here immunoSEQ multiplex PCR was the method, and the copy in TCRdb shows in-frame clones only, minus some. The sample shows 78,000 or so clones, 90% to 95% of them seen only once. The sample taken for sequencing was PBMCs. The receptors here all came from a woman in her late teens or twenties in good health and CMV-seropositive.

V is TRBV5-1 and J is TRBJ2-3; D perhaps matches TRBD1 (6 bases). The CDR3 runs to 13 residues. CDR1 and CDR2 from the germline V gene are SGHRS and YFSETQ. V shed 7 bases and J shed 2 bases, with 11 bases lying between them. DNA of the CDR3: TGCGCCAGCTATCAGGGGACCACAGATACGCAGTATTTT. This translates into CASYQGTTDTQYF.

The V and J genes are TRBV5-1 and TRBJ2-1; D unresolved. Germline-derived CDR1 and CDR2 are SGHRS and YFSETQ. This CDR3 comprises 13 residues. Trimming pared 0 bases from V and 5 bases from J, leaving 6 bases between. The CDR3 nucleotides read TGCGCCAGCAGCTTGGAGCGCGACAATGAGCAGTTCTTC. It translates to CASSLERDNEQFF.

The chain has TRBV5-1 and TRBJ1-4, with D hard to call. The V gene's germline CDR1 is SGHRS and CDR2 YFSETQ. Trimming cost V 0 bases and J 3 bases, with 6 bases left between them. The length of the CDR3 is 14 residues. The CDR3 DNA is TGCGCCAGCAGCTTGGATATTTCTAATGAAAAACTGTTTTTT. As protein: CASSLDISNEKLFF.

The chain carries TRBV2 and TRBJ1-1; D ambiguous. V lost 11 bases to trimming and J lost 1 base, with 11 bases between them. The CDR3 totals 12 residues. Germline CDR1 is SNHLY and CDR2 is FYNNEI. CDR3 protein: CAGKRENTEAFF. The CDR3 DNA reads TGTGCCGGGAAACGGGAGAACACTGAAGCTTTCTTT.

The chain uses TRBV4-1 and TRBJ1-1; D gene unclear. Germline CDR1 and CDR2: MGHRA and YSYEKL. Trimming cost V 0 bases and J 6 bases, with 20 bases left between them. This CDR3 is 17 amino acids long. The CDR3 reads CASSQDKLGRVLAEAFF. The CDR3 DNA follows: TGCGCCAGCAGCCAAGATAAATTGGGGAGGGTTTTAGCTGAAGCTTTCTTT.

The DNA for the CDR3 is TGTGCCAGTAGTCCTGGACTAGCGGACCAAGAGACCCAGTACTTC. It specifies CASSPGLADQETQYF. This chain connects TRBV19 to TRBJ2-5; 10 bases are a match to TRBD2. CDR3 length: 15 residues. The germline V gene has CDR1 LNHDA and CDR2 SQIVND (reference sequence). The J segment lost 0 bases and the V segment lost 5 bases, leaving 3 bases of the junction unmatched.

This clone has a handful of counts. Other DNA sequences in the same sample also yield this CDR3. The chain carries TRBV6-4 and TRBJ2-5; a weak D match, TRBD1 (5 bases). This CDR3 has 13 residues. Trimming removed 4 bases at V and 5 bases at J, with 11 bases between. Germline V gene lookup returns CDR1 MRHNA and CDR2 SNTAGT. The DNA for the CDR3 is TGTGCCAGCAGTGCCAGGGCCGGGGAGACCCAGTACTTC. Protein: CASSARAGETQYF.

The chain joins TRBV5-6 to TRBJ2-7; 9 bases line up with TRBD2. The ends lost 0 bases at V and 3 bases at J; junction bases unmatched: 4. Germline-derived CDR1 and CDR2 are SGHDT and YYEEEE. This CDR3 has 15 amino acids. CDR3 sequence (DNA): TGTGCCAGCAGCTTGGTCCTAGCGGGGAACTACGAGCAGTACTTC. It translates to CASSLVLAGNYEQYF.

The chain uses TRBV5-1 and TRBJ1-2, with TRBD1 matching 8 bases. There are 13 residues in the CDR3. Trimming at V came to 5 bases and at J to 7 bases, leaving 7 bases not matched to a gene. Germline V gene lookup returns CDR1 SGHRS and CDR2 YFSETQ. The CDR3 is CASRDDTGGGYTF. DNA for the CDR3: TGCGCCAGCAGGGACGATACAGGGGGTGGCTACACCTTC.

This CDR3 is CSANRGRSGELFF. DNA of the CDR3: TGCAGCGCTAACAGGGGGAGAAGCGGGGAGCTGTTTTTT. The V and J genes are TRBV29-1 and TRBJ2-2; 8 nucleotides line up with TRBD1. This CDR3 contains 13 residues. Per germline, CDR1 SQVTM and CDR2 ANQGSEA. V shed 7 bases and J 7 bases; nucleotides not matched to a gene: 8.

V gene TRBV5-1 combines with J gene TRBJ1-2; D gene uncertain. The germline V gene has CDR1 SGHRS and CDR2 YFSETQ. Trimming took off 1 base at V and 4 bases at J, with 11 bases between the two ends. The CDR3 consists of 14 residues. CDR3 bases: TGCGCCAGCAGCTTGATGGGAGTGAGCTATGGCTACACCTTC. Its translation is CASSLMGVSYGYTF.

The chain carries TRBV19 and TRBJ2-5, with D maybe TRBD1 (6 bases). V was clipped by 1 base and J by 2 bases, with 11 bases between them. CDR3 length equals 15 residues. Germline CDR1 LNHDA, CDR2 SQIVND (reference sequence). This CDR3 is CASSIGGGIQETQYF. The CDR3 DNA follows: TGTGCCAGTAGTATAGGAGGGGGTATTCAAGAGACCCAGTACTTC.

The chain uses TRBV7-2 and TRBJ2-5; the match to TRBD1 covers 7 bases. The CDR3 is made up of 15 amino acids. V was pared by 5 bases and J by 2 bases, with 8 bases of the junction left unmatched. CDR1 and CDR2 from the germline V gene are SGHTA and FQGNSA. The CDR3 nucleotides read TGTGCCAGCAGCCGGGACAGCCAGCTACAAGAGACCCAGTACTTC. This gives the protein CASSRDSQLQETQYF.

The chain joins TRBV25-1 to TRBJ1-1; D is possibly TRBD1 (5 bases). Trimming removed 1 base at V and 4 bases at J, with 10 bases between. Germline CDR1 and CDR2: MGHDK and SYGVNS. The CDR3 runs 14 residues. CDR3 sequence: CASSEWGVGTEAFF. CDR3 DNA: TGTGCCAGCAGTGAATGGGGGGTAGGCACTGAAGCTTTCTTT.

This rearrangement joins TRBV28 to TRBJ2-5, with TRBD2 identical over 7 bases. CDR1 is MDHEN and CDR2 is SYDVKM in the germline V gene. V lost 2 bases, J lost 2 bases, and 5 bases stayed unmatched. The CDR3 extends over 15 amino acids. CDR3 protein: CASSLKLGGQETQYF. The CDR3 bases are TGTGCCAGCAGTTTAAAACTCGGGGGGCAAGAGACCCAGTACTTC. Looking up the rest from reference TRBV28 and TRBJ2-5 gives the full variable domain: DVKVTQSSRYLVKRTGEKVFLECVQDMDHENMFWYRQDPGLGLRLIYFSYDVKMKEKGDIPEGYSVSREKKERFSLILESASTNQTSMYLCASSLKLGGQETQYFGPGTRLLVL.

The rearrangement links TRBV28 to TRBJ1-5; D not resolved. Germline V gene data show CDR1 as MDHEN and CDR2 as SYDVKM. The length of the CDR3 is 13 residues. Trimming cost V 1 base and J 6 bases, with 7 bases left between them. CDR3 sequence (DNA): TGTGCCAGCAGTTTATTTAACGGTCAGCCCCAGCATTTT. This translates into CASSLFNGQPQHF.

The chain couples TRBV9 to TRBJ2-1; the match to TRBD2 covers 12 bases. CDR3 length: 20 amino acids. The J segment lost 3 bases and the V segment lost 3 bases, leaving 16 bases of the junction unmatched. Germline CDR1 reads SGDLS; CDR2 reads YYNGEE. The CDR3 DNA reads TGTGCCAGCAGCGCCAGATGGACTAGCGGGACCATTGGGGACTACAATGAGCAGTTCTTC. Translating it yields CASSARWTSGTIGDYNEQFF.

V is TRBV5-1 and J is TRBJ1-4, with 7 bases identical to TRBD1. The CDR3 has 18 residues. Germline CDR1 and CDR2: SGHRS and YFSETQ. Trimming at V came to 0 bases and at J to 4 bases, leaving 12 bases not matched to a gene. The CDR3 bases are TGCGCCAGCAGCTTGGAGGGGGCCGGCAGGCTCCTTAATGAAAAACTGTTTTTT. Translation gives CASSLEGAGRLLNEKLFF.

This clone came up once. This chain joins TRBV18 and TRBJ2-1, with a possible D match to TRBD1 (6 bases). CDR1 is KGHSH, CDR2 LQKENI, per germline. V was clipped by 3 bases and J by 9 bases, with 15 bases between them. The CDR3 has 14 residues. CDR3: CASSPNRERGEQFF. As DNA, the CDR3 is TGTGCCAGCTCACCGAACAGGGAACGAGGTGAGCAGTTCTTC.

The genes are TRBV7-8 and TRBJ1-2; D gene ambiguous. The length of the CDR3 is 15 residues. Germline V gene sequence: CDR1 SGHVS, CDR2 FQNEAQ. V lost 8 bases and J lost 4, with 20 bases in between. In DNA, the CDR3 is TGTGCCAGCGGACTTCTGTCGGGATCGGCCTATGGCTACACCTTC. Its translation is CASGLLSGSAYGYTF.

This clone was recorded a few times. The chain carries TRBV19 and TRBJ2-7, with 11 nucleotides matching TRBD1. Germline assignment: CDR1 LNHDA and CDR2 SQIVND (reference sequence). The CDR3 is 14 amino acids. Trimming took 8 bases from V and 2 from J; bases not matched to a gene: 5. In DNA, the CDR3 is TGTGCCAGTCAGGACAGGGGGCGTCCCTACGAGCAGTACTTC. Amino acid sequence: CASQDRGRPYEQYF.

The CDR3 coding sequence is TGTGCCAGCAGCTTGCCGCGGTTCGGAACCGGGGAGCTGTTTTTT. It encodes CASSLPRFGTGELFF. The chain employs TRBV5-6 and TRBJ2-2; D not resolved. The germline V gene has CDR1 SGHDT and CDR2 YYEEEE. V was clipped by 1 base and J by 5 bases, with 12 bases between them. The CDR3 runs 15 residues. Full variable domain (remainder filled in from reference TRBV5-6 and TRBJ2-2): DAGVTQSPTHLIKTRGQQVTLRCSPKSGHDTVSWYQQALGQGPQFIFQYYEEEERQRGNFPDRFSGHQFPNYSSELNVNALLLGDSALYLCASSLPRFGTGELFFGEGSRLTVL.

The chain couples TRBV9 to TRBJ2-3; D might be TRBD2 (6 bases). CDR3 size: 14 residues. Trimming pared 4 bases from V and 3 bases from J, leaving 12 bases between. Germline assignment: CDR1 SGDLS and CDR2 YYNGEE. CDR3 in DNA: TGTGCCAGCAGCTATGGGACTTTTACAGATACGCAGTATTTT. Protein sequence: CASSYGTFTDTQYF.

The chain uses TRBV6-1 and TRBJ1-1; the D is unclear. From germline, CDR1 is MNHNS and CDR2 SASEGT. V lost 5 bases and J 6 bases, leaving 16 bases between the germline ends. CDR3 length equals 14 residues. CDR3 residues: CASSPGWQASEAFF. CDR3 nucleotides: TGTGCCAGCAGTCCCGGGTGGCAAGCCTCTGAAGCTTTCTTT.

Only a few counts were recorded for this clone. The gene calls are TRBV6-6 and TRBJ2-3; 9 bases agree with TRBD2. This CDR3 has 14 residues. The germline CDR1 and CDR2 sequences are MNHNY and SVGAGI (reference sequence). V lost 6 bases, J lost 1 base, and 2 bases stayed unmatched. The CDR3, as DNA: TGTGCCAGCAGCAGACTAGCGGGCACAGATACGCAGTATTTT. This translates into CASSRLAGTDTQYF.

This sequence joins TRBV5-1 and TRBJ1-2; a possible D gene is TRBD1 (5 bases). Trimming stripped 0 bases from V and 4 bases from J, with 10 bases between. The CDR3 has 14 residues. CDR1 and CDR2 from the germline V gene are SGHRS and YFSETQ. CDR3 DNA: TGCGCCAGCAGCTTGGAGGGGTCAAGCTATGGCTACACCTTC. It specifies CASSLEGSSYGYTF.

About this clone: Within the sample, other DNA sequences also encode this same CDR3. The chain links TRBV5-1 to TRBJ2-1; possible D gene TRBD2, 6 bases. Trimming removed 0 bases from V and 3 bases from J, with 7 bases in between. CDR3 length: 14 residues. Germline V gene lookup returns CDR1 SGHRS and CDR2 YFSETQ. This chain's CDR3 is CASSLGGIYNEQFF. The CDR3 DNA sequence: TGCGCCAGCAGCTTGGGCGGGATCTACAATGAGCAGTTCTTC.

The chain employs TRBV5-6 and TRBJ1-5; 9 nucleotides match TRBD1. The V gene end was trimmed by 4 bases and the J gene end by 7 bases; junction bases not matched to a gene: 6. Germline V CDR1 and CDR2: SGHDT, YYEEEE. This CDR3 region has 14 residues. The CDR3 spells CASSRGQGLQPQHF. In DNA, the CDR3 is TGTGCCAGCAGCCGGGGACAGGGACTGCAGCCCCAGCATTTT.